This TCR beta chain was sequenced in a study of blood T cell repertoires in COVID-19. Study-wide background: Researchers got acute and convalescent COVID-19 samples from the United States, Italy and Spain. From T cells, B-cell-depleted T cells, or PBMCs came the material, which was cDNA or gDNA.

Germline lookup yields CDR1 SGHVS and CDR2 FQNEAQ. The CDR3 is 15 amino acids. V was trimmed by 0 bases and J by 4 bases, leaving 12 bases between them. Source study methods: Amplification of reference gene primers was used by the study to estimate nucleated cell counts. Repertoires were generated with immunoSEQ multiplex PCR, while TCRdb's copy carries only in-frame clones and drops some. V and J calls plus clone size are reproduced from that table; the DNA served to infer D and trimming. Among about 210,000 clones, roughly 86% were seen once, and the ten largest hold roughly 12%. The sequenced sample was peripheral blood. This chain links TRBV7-8 with TRBJ1-1; D remains unclear. This TCR derives from a woman aged 40 to 49 with acute or convalescent COVID-19. CDR3 nucleotide sequence: TGTGCCAGCAGCTTAGCGGTGGAGGGATTCACTGAAGCTTTCTTT. Its translation is CASSLAVEGFTEAFF. The variable domain in full, with the rest retrieved from reference TRBV7-8 and TRBJ1-1, is GAGVSQSPRYKVAKRGQDVALRCDPISGHVSLFWYQQALGQGPEFLTYFQNEAQLDKSGLPSDRFFAERPEGSVSTLKIQRTQQEDSAVYLCASSLAVEGFTEAFFGQGTRLTVV.